The 20 T cell receptor beta chains below come from one sample, sequenced in a study of shared clonotypes between healthy human individuals. Only in-frame clones appear in the TCRdb table, and some are missing; sequencing was by immunoSEQ multiplex PCR. The sample holds 1.6 million or so clones; roughly 96% are singletons and the top ten take approximately 1.1%. Sequencing input: naive CD4+ T cells sorted from blood. Stated subset: CD45RA+ positively selected. These receptors came from a man between 25 and 39 years old in good health.

This chain connects TRBV7-2 to TRBJ1-4; D not certain. Germline assignment: CDR1 SGHTA and CDR2 FQGNSA. The CDR3 consists of 16 residues. Trimming removed 1 base from V and 8 bases from J, with 17 bases in between. The CDR3 bases are TGTGCCAGCAGCTTAGATGGTTCCAGTAGGGTCGAAAAACTGTTTTTT. This codes for CASSLDGSSRVEKLFF.

V and J are TRBV6-1 and TRBJ1-4, with D uncertain. Germline V gene lookup returns CDR1 MNHNS and CDR2 SASEGT. CDR3 length: 16 residues. Trimming removed 2 bases at V and 8 bases at J, with 18 bases between. The CDR3, as DNA: TGTGCCAGCAGTGAACGGCCGGCAGTCCTGACCGAAAAACTGTTTTTT. Amino acid sequence: CASSERPAVLTEKLFF.

The chain carries TRBV11-3 and TRBJ2-2; 11 bases line up with TRBD2. The CDR3 sequence is 16 residues long. Germline V gene sequence: CDR1 SGHNT, CDR2 YENEEA. Trimming took 5 bases from V and 3 from J; bases not matched to a gene: 5. The CDR3 DNA follows: TGTGCCAGCAGCCGTACTAGCGGGAGCCACACCGGGGAGCTGTTTTTT. This sequence encodes CASSRTSGSHTGELFF.

The V gene is TRBV5-1, the J gene TRBJ1-5; TRBD1 agrees at 10 bases. With V trimmed by 4 bases and J by 4 bases, 5 bases remained unmatched. The CDR3 extends over 15 amino acids. CDR1 is SGHRS, CDR2 YFSETQ, per germline. For the CDR3, the DNA is TGCGCCAGCAGCCAAGGGACAGGGGAGAATCAGCCCCAGCATTTT. Translation: CASSQGTGENQPQHF.

In regard to this clone: The sample holds other DNA sequences that translate to the same CDR3. The V call is TRBV5-4, the J call TRBJ1-1; 7 bases fit TRBD1. This CDR3 has 15 amino acids. The J segment lost 1 base and the V segment lost 0 bases, leaving 3 bases of the junction unmatched. Germline V CDR1 and CDR2: SGHNT, YYREEE (reference sequence). CDR3 DNA sequence: TGTGCCAGCAGCTTGGAGGGGGCGCGGAACACTGAAGCTTTCTTT. Encoded protein: CASSLEGARNTEAFF.

The genes are TRBV28 and TRBJ2-7; D gene uncertain. The CDR3 is made up of 12 amino acids. Between the trimmed V and J ends, which lost 10 bases and 2 bases, there was a span of 12 bases. In germline, CDR1 is MDHEN, CDR2 SYDVKM. DNA of the CDR3: TGTGCCACCCAGACATTCACCTACGAGCAGTACTTC. Translated, it gives CATQTFTYEQYF.

This chain connects TRBV2 to TRBJ1-5; 9 bases map to TRBD1. The V gene end was trimmed by 4 bases and the J gene end by 8 bases; junction bases not matched to a gene: 6. Germline CDR1 reads SNHLY; CDR2 reads FYNNEI. This CDR3 is built from 14 residues. Here the CDR3 reads CASSAGQGKKPQHF. CDR3 DNA sequence: TGTGCCAGCAGTGCGGGACAGGGAAAAAAGCCCCAGCATTTT.

The J gene is TRBJ2-7, the V gene TRBV2; D call uncertain. The ends were cut back, 1 base at V and 6 bases at J, with 16 bases in the middle. Germline loops: CDR1 SNHLY, CDR2 FYNNEI. This CDR3 comprises 15 residues. The CDR3 DNA reads as TGTGCCAGCAGTGAAGTGGAAGGCGTCCGGTCCGAGCAGTACTTC. Translation: CASSEVEGVRSEQYF. Using reference TRBV2 and TRBJ2-7 for the parts outside the CDR3, the full variable domain is EPEVTQTPSHQVTQMGQEVILRCVPISNHLYFYWYRQILGQKVEFLVSFYNNEISEKSEIFDDQFSVERPDGSNFTLKIRSTKLEDSAMYFCASSEVEGVRSEQYFGPGTRLTVT.

The chain combines TRBV5-1 with TRBJ2-3; D remains unclear. CDR1 and CDR2 (germline): SGHRS, YFSETQ. Trimming pared 6 bases from V and 4 bases from J, leaving 12 bases between. The CDR3 covers 13 residues. The DNA for the CDR3 is TGCGCCAGCACCCTTATCGGTGCAGATACGCAGTATTTT. Its translation: CASTLIGADTQYF.

The rearrangement links TRBV2 to TRBJ2-1; 14 bases are shared with TRBD2. The germline V gene encodes CDR1 SNHLY and CDR2 FYNNEI. V was pared by 6 bases and J by 0 bases, with 4 bases of the junction left unmatched. The CDR3 is 17 residues long. The CDR3, as DNA: TGTGCCAGCAGAAGGGGGACTAGCGGGAGCTCCTACAATGAGCAGTTCTTC. Protein product: CASRRGTSGSSYNEQFF.

The genes are TRBV6-1 and TRBJ2-3; D tentatively reads TRBD1 or TRBD2 (6 bases each). The V end lost 8 bases, the J end lost 8 bases, and 20 bases lay between the germline ends. This CDR3 region has 14 residues. Germline values: CDR1 MNHNS, CDR2 SASEGT. The DNA for the CDR3 is TGTGCCAGCCTACTCGGGGGCCCCGGGGTTACGCAGTATTTT. It specifies CASLLGGPGVTQYF.

The gene calls are TRBV7-6 and TRBJ2-2; the D gene is possibly TRBD1 (5 bases). Germline V gives CDR1 SGHVS, CDR2 FNYEAQ. The CDR3 totals 14 residues. Between the trimmed V and J ends, which lost 8 bases and 2 bases, there was a span of 12 bases. This CDR3 is CASRRQLNTGELFF. CDR3 in DNA: TGTGCCAGCCGTAGACAGCTAAACACCGGGGAGCTGTTTTTT.

The chain uses TRBV6-6 and TRBJ1-2; 9 nucleotides line up with TRBD1. The ends lost 2 bases at V and 5 bases at J; junction bases unmatched: 9. This CDR3 region has 16 residues. The germline V gene has CDR1 MNHNY and CDR2 SVGAGI (reference sequence). In nucleotides, the CDR3 is TGTGCCAGCAGTTACAAACAGGGGGCCATACATTATGGCTACACCTTC. It codes for CASSYKQGAIHYGYTF.

The chain is built from TRBV7-8 and TRBJ2-7; 7 bases fit TRBD2. The germline V gene has CDR1 SGHVS and CDR2 FQNEAQ. The CDR3 contains 17 residues. The V gene end was trimmed by 5 bases and the J gene end by 7 bases; junction bases not matched to a gene: 20. CDR3 amino acids: CASSRAGRRVAAGEQYF. The CDR3 DNA sequence: TGTGCCAGCAGCAGAGCGGGACGCCGAGTAGCCGCGGGAGAGCAGTACTTC.

Here the CDR3 reads CASSFSGSGYTF. The DNA for the CDR3 is TGTGCCAGCAGCTTTTCCGGGAGTGGCTACACCTTC. The V and J genes are TRBV27 and TRBJ1-2; D call uncertain. The CDR3 has 12 amino acids. V was trimmed by 6 bases and J by 7 bases, leaving 12 bases between them. CDR1 and CDR2 from the germline V gene are MNHEY and SMNVEV (reference sequence).

The V gene is TRBV19, the J gene TRBJ2-7; 9 bases agree with TRBD1. The germline V gene encodes CDR1 LNHDA and CDR2 SQIVND (reference sequence). The V gene end was trimmed by 5 bases and the J gene end by 0 bases; junction bases not matched to a gene: 2. This CDR3 has 14 amino acids. The CDR3 DNA follows: TGTGCCAGTAGTCCGACAGGGGGCTCCTACGAGCAGTACTTC. Residues: CASSPTGGSYEQYF. Full variable domain (rest looked up from reference TRBV19 and TRBJ2-7): DGGITQSPKYLFRKEGQNVTLSCEQNLNHDAMYWYRQDPGQGLRLIYYSQIVNDFQKGDIAEGYSVSREKKESFPLTVTSAQKNPTAFYLCASSPTGGSYEQYFGPGTRLTVT.

The rearrangement links TRBV6-1 to TRBJ2-5; the match to TRBD1 covers 7 bases. V shed 7 bases and J 2 bases; nucleotides not matched to a gene: 7. The CDR3 spans 14 residues. Looked up from germline, CDR1 is MNHNS and CDR2 is SASEGT. The chain's CDR3 is CASTTYRGQETQYF. The CDR3 DNA reads as TGTGCCAGCACTACTTACAGGGGACAAGAGACCCAGTACTTC.

V usage is TRBV6-5 and J usage is TRBJ2-4, with unresolved D. The V end was cut by 7 bases, the J end by 9 bases, with 10 bases between. The CDR3 is made up of 11 amino acids. Germline V gene data show CDR1 as MNHEY and CDR2 as SVGAGI. The CDR3 DNA sequence: TGTGCCAGCACCTACACGGGCATTCAGTACTTC. As protein: CASTYTGIQYF.

The chain has TRBV6-5 and TRBJ2-3; D is uncertain. Trimming removed 6 bases at V and 3 bases at J, with 10 bases between. CDR1 is MNHEY and CDR2 is SVGAGI in the germline V gene. The CDR3 consists of 13 residues. The CDR3 DNA sequence: TGTGCCAGCAGGCAAATAGTTACAGATACGCAGTATTTT. It translates to CASRQIVTDTQYF.

This chain connects TRBV6-5 to TRBJ2-7; 11 bases align to TRBD2. Germline V gene sequence: CDR1 MNHEY, CDR2 SVGAGI. The V segment lost 5 bases and the J segment 7 bases; nucleotides outside the gene matches: 7. The CDR3 is made up of 14 amino acids. CDR3 sequence: CASSVLAGEGEQYF. CDR3 coding DNA: TGTGCCAGCAGTGTACTAGCGGGAGAGGGTGAGCAGTACTTC.